This T cell receptor beta chain was retrieved from a study of cytomegalovirus exposure and HLA in healthy donors. The trim removed 1 base at V and 8 bases at J, leaving 5 bases unmatched. This CDR3 region has 16 residues. CDR1 LGHNA and CDR2 YNFKEQ come from the germline V gene. PCR employed 60 Vbeta and 13 Jbeta primers. The method was immunoSEQ multiplex PCR; TCRdb's version includes in-frame clones alone and lacks a portion of them. The sample totals approximately 130,000 clones. V and J are TRBV4-2 and TRBJ2-2, with TRBD2 matching over 12 bases. The sample was PBMCs. The clonotype comes from a woman in her sixties in good health and CMV-seronegative. CDR3: CASSQASGGAYGELFF. The DNA of the CDR3 is TGTGCCAGCAGCCAAGCTAGCGGGGGGGCATATGGGGAGCTGTTTTTT.